Below, 25 T cell receptor beta chains from the same sample are listed, as sequenced in a study of blood T cell repertoires in COVID-19. Some clones are missing from TCRdb's copy, which holds only in-frame ones; the method was immunoSEQ multiplex PCR. The sample includes 120,000 to 150,000 clones, roughly 82% of them seen just once. The sequencing sample was made of peripheral blood. These receptors all come from a woman aged 45-59 years in a cohort sampled during active or convalescent COVID-19.

V usage is TRBV11-2 and J usage is TRBJ1-6; D gene ambiguous. Germline lookup yields CDR1 SGHAT and CDR2 FQNNGV. The CDR3 length is 18 residues. V gave up 3 bases and J gave up 0 bases, with 15 bases separating them. As DNA, the CDR3 is TGTGCCAGCAGCTTGGGCTTCAGTTATAGCTCCTATAATTCACCCCTCCACTTT. It yields the protein CASSLGFSYSSYNSPLHF.

The chain couples TRBV11-2 to TRBJ1-4, with TRBD1 matching over 8 bases. Germline CDR1 SGHAT, CDR2 FQNNGV. The CDR3 totals 14 residues. The ends lost 3 bases at V and 5 bases at J; junction bases unmatched: 2. The CDR3 sequence: CASSFRDRNEKLFF. The CDR3 DNA follows: TGTGCCAGCAGCTTCCGGGACAGGAATGAAAAACTGTTTTTT.

The genes are TRBV7-8 and TRBJ1-1; a possible D gene is TRBD1 (5 bases). V was trimmed by 1 base and J by 3 bases, leaving 12 bases between them. From germline, CDR1 is SGHVS and CDR2 FQNEAQ. This CDR3 comprises 15 residues. CDR3 in amino acids: CASSLDGGEYTEAFF. The CDR3 DNA sequence: TGTGCCAGCAGCTTAGATGGGGGGGAATACACTGAAGCTTTCTTT.

The genes are TRBV6-2 or TRBV6-3 and TRBJ2-3, with 10 bases fitting TRBD2. The CDR3 loop spans 19 amino acids. With 2 bases clipped from V and 0 bases from J, the junction kept 11 bases outside the gene matches. Germline V gene data show CDR1 as MNHEY and CDR2 as SVGEGT. CDR3 protein: CASSYPSSGGTASTDTQYF. In nucleotides, the CDR3 is TGTGCCAGCAGTTACCCTAGTAGCGGGGGGACGGCAAGCACAGATACGCAGTATTTT.

The chain employs TRBV15 and TRBJ1-5; D gene ambiguous. Deletions cut 3 bases from V and 0 bases from J, with 18 bases between. Germline V gives CDR1 LNHNV, CDR2 YYDKDF (reference sequence). The CDR3 covers 18 residues. The CDR3 region is CATSSSRGHVFSNQPQHF. CDR3 nucleotide sequence: TGTGCCACCAGCAGTTCCCGTGGCCACGTATTTAGCAATCAGCCCCAGCATTTT.

This chain joins TRBV7-9 and TRBJ1-2; D call uncertain. The V end was cut by 7 bases, the J end by 6 bases, with 18 bases between. The CDR3 loop spans 14 amino acids. Germline CDR1 is SEHNR and CDR2 is FQNEAQ (reference sequence). The DNA for the CDR3 is TGTGCCAGCAACCCAGACATTCGGTTTCATGGCTACACCTTC. It encodes CASNPDIRFHGYTF.

This clone was observed a handful of times. This chain uses TRBV7-3 with TRBJ2-5, with D maybe TRBD1 (6 bases). Germline values: CDR1 SGHTA, CDR2 FQGTGA. The CDR3 sequence is 16 residues long. With 5 bases removed from V and 5 bases from J, the gap between germline ends came to 21 bases. CDR3 region: CASSPMGAGAAETQYF. The CDR3 DNA sequence: TGTGCCAGCAGCCCGATGGGGGCAGGGGCTGCTGAGACCCAGTACTTC. The full variable domain, with the rest looked up from reference TRBV7-3 and TRBJ2-5, is GAGVSQTPSNKVTEKGKYVELRCDPISGHTALYWYRQSLGQGPEFLIYFQGTGAADDSGLPNDRFFAVRPEGSVSTLKIQRTERGDSAVYLCASSPMGAGAAETQYFGPGTRLLVL.

This clone was seen repeatedly, ten times or more. The genes are TRBV10-2 and TRBJ1-5; D perhaps matches TRBD1 (5 bases). V shed 6 bases and J shed 1 base, with 13 bases lying between them. The CDR3 consists of 15 residues. Germline V gives CDR1 WSHSY, CDR2 SAAADI. CDR3 in DNA: TGCGCCAGCAGGATGGGGGGAACAAGCAATCAGCCCCAGCATTTT. Residues: CASRMGGTSNQPQHF.

The J gene is TRBJ1-2, the V gene TRBV5-1, with D unclear. In germline, CDR1 is SGHRS, CDR2 YFSETQ. This CDR3 has 14 residues. Trimming took 1 base from V and 2 from J, leaving 9 bases between them. CDR3 in DNA: TGCGCCAGCAGCTTGAACGACTGGAACTATGGCTACACCTTC. Translated, it gives CASSLNDWNYGYTF.

The chain uses TRBV19 and TRBJ1-5, with 8 nucleotides matching TRBD1. There are 14 residues in the CDR3. Germline assignment: CDR1 LNHDA and CDR2 SQIVND (reference sequence). The V gene end was trimmed by 5 bases and the J gene end by 6 bases; junction bases not matched to a gene: 6. DNA of the CDR3: TGTGCCAGTAGTGGACAGGGAGGGCGTCAGCCCCAGCATTTT. Amino acids: CASSGQGGRQPQHF. Filled out from reference TRBV19 and TRBJ1-5, the complete variable domain reads DGGITQSPKYLFRKEGQNVTLSCEQNLNHDAMYWYRQDPGQGLRLIYYSQIVNDFQKGDIAEGYSVSREKKESFPLTVTSAQKNPTAFYLCASSGQGGRQPQHFGDGTRLSIL.

The chain joins TRBV10-3 to TRBJ2-3; a weak D match, TRBD2 (5 bases). This CDR3 is built from 15 residues. Germline V CDR1 and CDR2: ENHRY, SYGVKD. Trimming removed 4 bases from V and 6 bases from J, with 17 bases in between. The CDR3 DNA reads TGTGCCATCAGTGCGCTAGCCGTGAGTCCGGATACGCAGTATTTT. It codes for CAISALAVSPDTQYF.

This chain links TRBV9 with TRBJ1-2; 7 bases are shared with TRBD1. V lost 2 bases, J lost 4 bases, and 11 bases stayed unmatched. The CDR3 is made up of 16 amino acids. CDR1 is SGDLS and CDR2 is YYNGEE in the germline V gene. The CDR3 spells CASSVETGITGYGYTF. In DNA, the CDR3 is TGTGCCAGCAGCGTCGAGACAGGGATTACGGGCTATGGCTACACCTTC.

The rearrangement uses TRBV6-2 or TRBV6-3 and TRBJ1-2; possibly TRBD1 for D (5 bases). This CDR3 comprises 14 residues. Germline V gene lookup returns CDR1 MNHEY and CDR2 SVGEGT. Trimming pared 0 bases from V and 6 bases from J, leaving 11 bases between. The CDR3: CASSYSSGANGYTF. DNA for the CDR3: TGTGCCAGCAGTTACTCGAGCGGGGCCAATGGCTACACCTTC.

The chain uses TRBV5-1 and TRBJ2-3; no clear D gene. The CDR3 has 13 amino acids. CDR1 SGHRS and CDR2 YFSETQ come from the germline V gene. Trimming pared 1 base from V and 6 bases from J, leaving 9 bases between. CDR3 loop: CASSLHSPDTQYF. The CDR3, as DNA: TGCGCCAGCAGCTTGCACAGCCCGGATACGCAGTATTTT. The full variable domain, its missing parts supplied by reference TRBV5-1 and TRBJ2-3, is KAGVTQTPRYLIKTRGQQVTLSCSPISGHRSVSWYQQTPGQGLQFLFEYFSETQRNKGNFPGRFSGRQFSNSRSEMNVSTLELGDSALYLCASSLHSPDTQYFGPGTRLTVL.

The genes are TRBV11-2 and TRBJ1-2; TRBD1 agrees at 8 bases. The ends lost 3 bases at V and 1 base at J; junction bases unmatched: 13. Germline V gene lookup returns CDR1 SGHAT and CDR2 FQNNGV. The CDR3 totals 18 residues. CDR3 coding DNA: TGTGCCAGCAGCTTGCCCCGGGACAGGACAAGGGATAACTATGGCTACACCTTC. As protein: CASSLPRDRTRDNYGYTF.

This clone was detected only a few times. The chain employs TRBV10-2 and TRBJ1-1; TRBD1 is a possible D gene (5 bases). Germline lookup yields CDR1 WSHSY and CDR2 SAAADI. There are 13 residues in the CDR3. V shed 3 bases and J shed 5 bases, with 10 bases lying between them. The CDR3, as DNA: TGCGCCAGCAGTGATTCGGGGGGAACTGAAGCTTTCTTT. Translating it yields CASSDSGGTEAFF.

The V gene is TRBV7-8, the J gene TRBJ2-1; D possibly corresponds to TRBD2 (5 bases). The CDR3 sequence is 15 residues long. The V end was cut by 2 bases, the J end by 4 bases, with 12 bases between. Germline V gene lookup returns CDR1 SGHVS and CDR2 FQNEAQ. The CDR3 bases are TGTGCCAGCAGCTTATCTGAGCCGGGGTACAATGAGCAGTTCTTC. This codes for CASSLSEPGYNEQFF.

The chain couples TRBV30 to TRBJ2-7, with 9 nucleotides matching TRBD1. Trimming cost V 3 bases and J 5 bases; bases outside gene matches: 8. The CDR3 runs to 14 residues. The germline CDR1 and CDR2 sequences are GTSNPN and SVGIG (reference sequence). CDR3 nucleotides: TGTGCCTGGAGGCTGGGACAGGGTTCCCACGAGCAGTACTTC. Translation gives CAWRLGQGSHEQYF.

This clone came up a few times. The chain has TRBV3-1 (or the pseudogene TRBV3-2) and TRBJ1-1; tentatively, D is TRBD1 (5 bases). Trimming shortened V by 3 bases and J by 11 bases, and 19 bases separated the two germline ends. CDR1 and CDR2 (germline): LGHDT, YNNKEL (reference sequence). The CDR3 sequence is 14 residues long. CDR3 coding DNA: TGTGCCAGCAGCCAGGTTCCAGGGTTTCACTGGGCTTTCTTT. It translates to CASSQVPGFHWAFF.

V is TRBV7-2 and J is TRBJ2-3; TRBD1 agrees at 9 bases. This CDR3 is 17 amino acids long. V lost 1 base, J lost 0 bases, and 5 bases stayed unmatched. Germline CDR1 is SGHTA and CDR2 is FQGNSA. As DNA, the CDR3 is TGTGCCAGCAGCTTAGTTGGGACAGGGTGGAGCACAGATACGCAGTATTTT. It specifies CASSLVGTGWSTDTQYF.

The genes are TRBV6-5 and TRBJ2-3, with unresolved D. Germline-derived CDR1 and CDR2 are MNHEY and SVGAGI. The CDR3 totals 12 residues. Trimming removed 6 bases at V and 2 bases at J, with 6 bases between. CDR3 in amino acids: CASRGVTDTQYF. As DNA, the CDR3 is TGTGCCAGCAGAGGAGTCACAGATACGCAGTATTTT.

The V and J genes are TRBV7-3 and TRBJ1-3; D remains unclear. CDR3 length equals 13 residues. Trimming stripped 5 bases from V and 2 bases from J, with 7 bases between. CDR1 is SGHTA, CDR2 FQGTGA, per germline. DNA for the CDR3: TGTGCCAGCAGCGACTCGGCTGGAAACACCATATATTTT. As protein: CASSDSAGNTIYF.

The V gene is TRBV5-1, the J gene TRBJ2-1, with TRBD1 identical over 7 bases. In germline, CDR1 is SGHRS, CDR2 YFSETQ. The CDR3 is 15 amino acids. V lost 0 bases to trimming and J lost 4 bases; unmatched junction nucleotides: 4. For the CDR3, the DNA is TGCGCCAGCAGCTTGGTGGGACAGCCTTACAATGAGCAGTTCTTC. This codes for CASSLVGQPYNEQFF.

CDR3 sequence (DNA): TGTGCCAACCGCCGGGACAGTACGTATTACAATGAGCAGTTCTTC. Translating it yields CANRRDSTYYNEQFF. The genes are TRBV2 and TRBJ2-1, with TRBD1 matching 7 bases. The germline V gene has CDR1 SNHLY and CDR2 FYNNEI. The CDR3 has 15 residues. V lost 10 bases to trimming and J lost 4 bases; unmatched junction nucleotides: 13.

The chain joins TRBV4-3 to TRBJ1-3; D unclear. The V end lost 0 bases, the J end lost 5 bases, and 8 bases lay between the germline ends. The CDR3 is 14 residues long. Per germline, CDR1 LGHNA and CDR2 YSLEER. The CDR3 region is CASSQEEMRNTIYF. CDR3 sequence (DNA): TGCGCCAGCAGCCAAGAGGAGATGAGAAACACCATATATTTT.